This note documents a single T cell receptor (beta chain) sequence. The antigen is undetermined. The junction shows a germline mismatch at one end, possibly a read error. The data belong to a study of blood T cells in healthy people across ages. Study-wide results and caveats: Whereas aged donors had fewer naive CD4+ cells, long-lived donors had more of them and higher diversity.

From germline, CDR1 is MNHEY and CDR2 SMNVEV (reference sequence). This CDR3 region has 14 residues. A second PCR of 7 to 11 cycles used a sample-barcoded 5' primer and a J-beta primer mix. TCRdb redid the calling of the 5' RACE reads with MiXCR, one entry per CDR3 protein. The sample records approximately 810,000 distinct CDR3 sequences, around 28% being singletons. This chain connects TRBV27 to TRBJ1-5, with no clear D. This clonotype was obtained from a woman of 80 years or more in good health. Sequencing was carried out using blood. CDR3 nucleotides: TGTGCCAGCGCTGGCGGCCGTAGCAATCAGCCCCAGAATTTT. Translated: CASAGGRSNQPQNF.